These T cell receptor beta chains were read from a single sample in a study of beta chain features in type 1 diabetes. Clones were read by immunoSEQ multiplex PCR, and TCRdb kept only the in-frame ones, dropping some. The top ten clones hold roughly 0.011% of a sample with a few hundred thousand clones, 24% of them seen once. The source material was naive CD4+ T cells from blood. The receptors come from a young woman with type 1 diabetes. The CDR3 runs from the conserved cysteine through the conserved F or W. Each record gives: clone size, J gene, D gene, V gene, CDR3 DNA, CDR3 protein. A D gene is named only where the DNA matches it firmly. Not every row has a clone size; where given, it reads once, few, many or a size class.

>few|TRBJ2-5|TRBD2|TRBV30
TGTGCCTGGAGAAGTAGCGGGAGGATAGAGACCCAGTACTTC
CAWRSSGRIETQYF
>few|TRBJ1-2|TRBD1|TRBV7-9
TGTGCCAGCAGCTTAAATGTCGGGACAGCCTATGGCTACACCTTC
CASSLNVGTAYGYTF
>once|TRBJ1-1|-|TRBV5-4
TGTGCCAGCAGCTCGACCGGACAGCAGAACACTGAAGCTTTCTTT
CASSSTGQQNTEAFF
>-|TRBJ1-5|-|TRBV5-1
TGCGCCAGCAGCTTGAGAGGCAACCAGCCCCAGCATTTT
CASSLRGNQPQHF
>-|TRBJ1-2|-|TRBV25-1
TGTGCCAGCAGTGATGACAGCTATGGCTACACCTTC
CASSDDSYGYTF
>-|TRBJ1-4|TRBD1|TRBV28
TGTGCCAGCAGTCTCCAACCGGGACAGCCTAATGAAAAACTGTTTTTT
CASSLQPGQPNEKLFF
>-|TRBJ2-2|-|TRBV29-1
TGCAGCGTTGTCCTAGGAGGGCTTGCGAACACCGGGGAGCTGTTTTTT
CSVVLGGLANTGELFF
>-|TRBJ2-1|-|TRBV28
TGTGCCAGCAGTTCCTCCCGTGAGCAGTTCTTC
CASSSSREQFF
>few|TRBJ2-1|TRBD2|TRBV7-7
TGTGCTAGCAGCTTAGTTGTTGGGACTAACTTCAATGAGCAGTTCTTC
CASSLVVGTNFNEQFF
>few|TRBJ1-2|TRBD1|TRBV29-1
TGCAGCGTGACACCGACAGGGGGCTATGGCTACACCTTC
CSVTPTGGYGYTF
>few|TRBJ2-5|-|TRBV7-9
TGTGCCAGCAGCCGGGACATACAAGAGACCCAGTACTTC
CASSRDIQETQYF
>few|TRBJ1-2|-|TRBV2
TGTGCCAGCAGTGATAGCGAAAATTCTTCGTCTGGCTACACCTTC
CASSDSENSSSGYTF
>few|TRBJ1-1|TRBD1|TRBV7-9
TGTGCCAGCAGCCTGACAGGGGGGAGGCCTGAAGCTTTCTTT
CASSLTGGRPEAFF
>once|TRBJ1-2|TRBD1|TRBV18
TGTGCCAGCTCACCCCCACAGGGGAGCAACTATGGCTACACCTTC
CASSPPQGSNYGYTF
>few|TRBJ2-1|TRBD2|TRBV28
TGTGCCAGCCCCGGACTAGCGCGAGAGCAGTTCTTC
CASPGLAREQFF
>-|TRBJ2-7|TRBD2|TRBV10-3
TGTGCCATCAGTCTGGGACTAGCGGGGTCGGACGAGCAGTACTTC
CAISLGLAGSDEQYF
>-|TRBJ2-7|-|TRBV4-1
TGCGCCAGCAGCCGACAATCCCAGGACAGCCCCTACGAGCAGTACTTC
CASSRQSQDSPYEQYF
>few|TRBJ2-3|TRBD1|TRBV5-1
TGCGCCAGCAGCTTGGCACAGGGGAAAGGAGGAGATACGCAGTATTTT
CASSLAQGKGGDTQYF
>few|TRBJ2-4|-|TRBV7-9
TGTGCCAGCAGCTCGCCGGGACTAGCCAAAAACATTCAGTACTTC
CASSSPGLAKNIQYF
>-|TRBJ1-1|TRBD1|TRBV30
TGTGCCCGACAGGGGAGGGAGAACACTGAAGCTTTCTTT
CARQGRENTEAFF
>-|TRBJ2-5|-|TRBV9
TGTGCCAGCAGCGTAGAGGTGGGGCCGGGTGAGACCCAGTACTTC
CASSVEVGPGETQYF
>-|TRBJ2-7|-|TRBV7-2
TGTGCCAGCAGCTTGGTCGGAGGCCCCTACGAGCAGTACTTC
CASSLVGGPYEQYF
>few|TRBJ1-5|TRBD1|TRBV30
TGTGCCTGGGGACCCGGACAGGGGATCGTCAATCAGCCCCAGCATTTT
CAWGPGQGIVNQPQHF
>few|TRBJ2-1|TRBD2|TRBV28
TGTGCCAGCAGTTTAGTGTCCCCTGCTCCTAGAGCGGGAGACTCCTACAATGAGCAGTTCTTC
CASSLVSPAPRAGDSYNEQFF
>-|TRBJ2-3|-|TRBV5-1
TGCGCCACCCACCCTGGCAGGGCTCCTAGCACAGATACGCAGTATTTT
CATHPGRAPSTDTQYF
>-|TRBJ2-5|TRBD2|TRBV28
TGTGCCAGCGGAAGGCTAGCGGGAGAGGGTGAGACCCAGTACTTC
CASGRLAGEGETQYF
>few|TRBJ2-5|TRBD2|TRBV29-1
TGCAGCGTTCCCGGAGCGGGGCCTCAAGAGACCCAGTACTTC
CSVPGAGPQETQYF
>few|TRBJ2-1|-|TRBV19
TGTGCCAGTAGTCCTTTGGCAAGCTCCTACAATGAGCAGTTCTTC
CASSPLASSYNEQFF
>few|TRBJ2-7|-|TRBV29-1
TGCAGCGTTGGGACCTTCCGGAGGGCCTACGAGCAGTACTTC
CSVGTFRRAYEQYF
>-|TRBJ2-7|-|TRBV6-5
TGTGCCAGCCGGGCAGGGTACGAGCAGTACTTC
CASRAGYEQYF
>-|TRBJ2-3|TRBD2|TRBV7-9
TGTGCCAGCAGCTTAAGGACTAGCGGGAGCACAGATACGCAGTATTTT
CASSLRTSGSTDTQYF
>-|TRBJ2-5|-|TRBV4-1
TGCGCCAGCAGGAGGCAGCTGTACCAAGAGACCCAGTACTTC
CASRRQLYQETQYF
>few|TRBJ1-1|-|TRBV28
TGTGCCAGCAGCTCCTTCCACCGGCAGGCCCATGAAGCTTTCTTT
CASSSFHRQAHEAFF
>few|TRBJ1-1|-|TRBV30
TGTGCCTGGAAGGAGAGGGCTAACACTGAAGCTTTCTTT
CAWKERANTEAFF
>-|TRBJ1-1|TRBD1|TRBV7-2
TGTGCCAGCAGCTTGGACAGGAGGGGAACTGAAGCTTTCTTT
CASSLDRRGTEAFF
>few|TRBJ2-5|TRBD2|TRBV4-2
TGTGCCAGCAGCCAAGAAGGGAGGGGAGGAGAGACCCAGTACTTC
CASSQEGRGGETQYF
>few|TRBJ2-7|TRBD2|TRBV4-1
TGCGCCAGCAGCCAGCCAACTAGCGGGTGGAGCTCCTACGAGCAGTACTTC
CASSQPTSGWSSYEQYF
>few|TRBJ2-1|TRBD2|TRBV14
TGTGCCAGCAGCCAAGAAGCGGGAGAATGGTATAATGAGCAGTTCTTC
CASSQEAGEWYNEQFF
>-|TRBJ1-2|-|TRBV7-9
TGTGCCAGCGGGGCAGAGTACAACTATGGCTACACCTTC
CASGAEYNYGYTF
>few|TRBJ1-2|TRBD1|TRBV6-6
TGTGCCAGCATTAGACAGGGGGAAGACTATGGCTACACCTTC
CASIRQGEDYGYTF
>-|TRBJ1-4|-|TRBV19
TGTGCCAGTAGTATCGCCAGGGCCTCCGAAAAACTGTTTTTT
CASSIARASEKLFF
>-|TRBJ2-1|TRBD1|TRBV29-1
TGCAGCATCAAAGCAGGGGGCGCTTTCAATGAGCAGTTCTTC
CSIKAGGAFNEQFF
>-|TRBJ2-1|-|TRBV28
TGTGCCAGCAGTTTAACTCGGGAGCAGTTCTTC
CASSLTREQFF
>-|TRBJ2-3|-|TRBV30
TGTGCCTGGGGAGGAAGCGGTACGCAGTATTTT
CAWGGSGTQYF
>few|TRBJ2-2|TRBD2|TRBV5-4
TGTGCCAGCAGCTTGGCGGGGGGACTATCCGGCACCGGGGAGCTGTTTTTT
CASSLAGGLSGTGELFF
>few|TRBJ2-4|TRBD2|TRBV19
TGTGCCAGTAGTAGAGATAGCGGGACCGCCAAAAACATTCAGTACTTC
CASSRDSGTAKNIQYF
>-|TRBJ2-1|-|TRBV19
TGTGCCAGTAGTTCCCCTGGCGGGACGACGTTCTTC
CASSSPGGTTFF
>few|TRBJ1-4|-|TRBV9
TGTGCCAGCAGCGTGGGCCGTCAAGCGGGTGAAAAACTGTTTTTT
CASSVGRQAGEKLFF
>-|TRBJ2-3|TRBD2|TRBV7-9
TGTGCCAGCAGCCGGACTAGCGATGGCACAGATACGCAGTATTTT
CASSRTSDGTDTQYF
>-|TRBJ1-1|-|TRBV9
TGTGCCAGCAGCGTAGAGTTAAGGTTATCGGGGACTGAAGCTTTCTTT
CASSVELRLSGTEAFF
>-|TRBJ1-1|TRBD1|TRBV7-9
TGTGCCAGCAGCGAACAGGGGATGGGCACTGAAGCTTTCTTT
CASSEQGMGTEAFF